The clone carrying this TCR beta chain was found once. Germline V gives CDR1 SGHRS, CDR2 YFSETQ. The V gene lost 0 bases and the J gene lost 4 bases, with 7 bases spanning the gap. The CDR3 is 13 residues long. This record belongs to a study of T cell responses to AZD1222 COVID-19 vaccine. Libraries were prepared by immunoSEQ multiplex PCR; TCRdb keeps only in-frame clonotypes and omits some of them. The sample comprises some 100,000 clones, around 90% of which are singletons, and less than 4% rests with the top ten. The rearrangement links TRBV5-1 to TRBJ1-1; TRBD1 is a possible D gene (5 bases). Sequenced material: peripheral blood, taken 28 days after the second AZD1222 dose. The receptor was isolated from an adult who received the AZD1222 COVID-19 vaccine. The CDR3 sequence is CASSLGGSTEAFF. CDR3 nucleotide sequence: TGCGCCAGCAGCTTGGGGGGGAGCACTGAAGCTTTCTTT.